This T cell receptor beta chain is from a study of blood T cell repertoires in COVID-19. Study information: PBMCs, B-cell-depleted T cells, or T cells provided the cDNA or gDNA that made up the material.

The CDR3 covers 14 residues. V was cut by 5 bases and J by 7 bases, with 15 bases left in between. Germline CDR1 is SGHTA and CDR2 is FQGTGA. Living in 20 to 30 US areas, the participants were between roughly 18 and 90 years of age. A single count supports this clone. Sequencing used immunoSEQ multiplex PCR; TCRdb keeps in-frame clones, though not all of them. The data contain 250,000 to 300,000 clones, roughly four fifths of them singletons. The sequence was collected from a man aged 25-45 years with acute COVID-19. The specimen was PBMCs or T cells enriched from blood (not recorded which). The chain uses TRBV7-3 and TRBJ2-1; a possible D gene is TRBD2 (6 bases). CDR3 in DNA: TGTGCCAGCAGCCCATGGGACTCGGAAAATGAGCAGTTCTTC. This codes for CASSPWDSENEQFF.